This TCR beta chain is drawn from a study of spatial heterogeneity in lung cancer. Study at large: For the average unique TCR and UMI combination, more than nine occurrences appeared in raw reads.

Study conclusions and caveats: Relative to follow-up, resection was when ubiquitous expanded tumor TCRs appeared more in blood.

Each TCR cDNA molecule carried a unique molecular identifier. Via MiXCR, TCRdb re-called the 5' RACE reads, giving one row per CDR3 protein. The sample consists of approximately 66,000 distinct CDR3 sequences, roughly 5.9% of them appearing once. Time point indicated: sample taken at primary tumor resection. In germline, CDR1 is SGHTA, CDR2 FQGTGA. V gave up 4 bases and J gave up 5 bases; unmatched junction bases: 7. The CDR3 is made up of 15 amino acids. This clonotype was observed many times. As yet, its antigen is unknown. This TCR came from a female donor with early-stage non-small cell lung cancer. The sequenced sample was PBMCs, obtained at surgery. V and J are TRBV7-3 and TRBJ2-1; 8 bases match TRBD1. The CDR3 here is CASSSTGGRDNEQFF. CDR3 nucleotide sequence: TGTGCCAGCAGCTCAACAGGGGGAAGAGACAATGAGCAGTTCTTC. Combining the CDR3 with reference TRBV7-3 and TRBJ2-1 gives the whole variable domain GAGVSQTPSNKVTEKGKYVELRCDPISGHTALYWYRQSLGQGPEFLIYFQGTGAADDSGLPNDRFFAVRPEGSVSTLKIQRTERGDSAVYLCASSSTGGRDNEQFFGPGTRLTVL.